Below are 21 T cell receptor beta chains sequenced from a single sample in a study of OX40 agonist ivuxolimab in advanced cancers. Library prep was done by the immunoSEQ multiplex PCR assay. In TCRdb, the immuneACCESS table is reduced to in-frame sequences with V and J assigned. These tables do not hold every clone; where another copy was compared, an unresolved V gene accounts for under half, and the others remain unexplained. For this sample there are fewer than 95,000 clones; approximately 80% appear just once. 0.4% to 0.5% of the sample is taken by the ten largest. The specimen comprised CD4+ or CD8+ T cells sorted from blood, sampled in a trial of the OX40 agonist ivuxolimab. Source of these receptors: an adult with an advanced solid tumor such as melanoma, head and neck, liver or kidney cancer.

The CDR3 here is CAWSGGYYGYTF. The DNA for the CDR3 is TGTGCCTGGTCGGGGGGCTACTATGGCTACACCTTC. This chain links TRBV30 with TRBJ1-2, with D possibly matching TRBD1 (6 bases). The CDR3 loop spans 12 amino acids. Germline V gene lookup returns CDR1 GTSNPN and CDR2 SVGIG (reference sequence). V lost 5 bases and J 3 bases, leaving 10 bases between the germline ends.

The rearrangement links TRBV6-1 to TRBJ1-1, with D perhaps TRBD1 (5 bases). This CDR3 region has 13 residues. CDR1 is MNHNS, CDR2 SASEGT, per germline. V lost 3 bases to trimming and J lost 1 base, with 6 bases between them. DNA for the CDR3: TGTGCCAGCAGTGATCAGGGGAACACTGAAGCTTTCTTT. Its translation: CASSDQGNTEAFF.

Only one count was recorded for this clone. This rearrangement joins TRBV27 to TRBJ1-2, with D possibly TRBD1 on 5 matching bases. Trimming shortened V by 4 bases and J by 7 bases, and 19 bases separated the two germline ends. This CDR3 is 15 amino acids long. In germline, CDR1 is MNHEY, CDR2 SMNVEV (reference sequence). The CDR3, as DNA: TGTGCCAGCAGTTCCCCCGGGACCAATTCGGGTGGCTACACCTTC. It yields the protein CASSSPGTNSGGYTF.

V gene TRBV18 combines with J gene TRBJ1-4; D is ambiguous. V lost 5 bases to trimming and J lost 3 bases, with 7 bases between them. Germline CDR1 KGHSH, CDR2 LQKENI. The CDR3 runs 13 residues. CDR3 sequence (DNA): TGTGCCAGCTCAGAGGGCGCTAATGAAAAACTGTTTTTT. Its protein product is CASSEGANEKLFF.

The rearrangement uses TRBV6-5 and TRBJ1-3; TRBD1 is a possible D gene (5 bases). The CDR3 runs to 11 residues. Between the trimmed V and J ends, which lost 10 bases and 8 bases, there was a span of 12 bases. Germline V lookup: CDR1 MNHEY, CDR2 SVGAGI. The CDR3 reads CATGLLDTIYF. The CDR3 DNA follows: TGTGCCACAGGGTTACTAGACACCATATATTTT.

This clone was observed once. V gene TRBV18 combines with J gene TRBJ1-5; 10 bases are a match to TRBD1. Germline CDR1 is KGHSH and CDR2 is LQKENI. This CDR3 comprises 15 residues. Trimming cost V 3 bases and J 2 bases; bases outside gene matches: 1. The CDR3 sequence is CASSPGTGGNQPQHF. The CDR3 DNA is TGTGCCAGCTCACCCGGGACAGGGGGCAATCAGCCCCAGCATTTT.

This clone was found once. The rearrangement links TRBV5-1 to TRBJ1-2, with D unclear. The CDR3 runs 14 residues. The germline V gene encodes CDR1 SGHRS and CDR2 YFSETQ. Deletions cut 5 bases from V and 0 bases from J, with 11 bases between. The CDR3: CASSSQQSNYGYTF. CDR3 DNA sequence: TGCGCCAGCAGTTCACAGCAGTCTAACTATGGCTACACCTTC.

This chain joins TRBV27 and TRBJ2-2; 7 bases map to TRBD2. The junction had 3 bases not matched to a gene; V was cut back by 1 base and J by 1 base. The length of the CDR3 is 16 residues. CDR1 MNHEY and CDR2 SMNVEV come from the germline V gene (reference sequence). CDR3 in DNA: TGTGCCAGCAGTTTATTGGGACTACAGAACACCGGGGAGCTGTTTTTT. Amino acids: CASSLLGLQNTGELFF.

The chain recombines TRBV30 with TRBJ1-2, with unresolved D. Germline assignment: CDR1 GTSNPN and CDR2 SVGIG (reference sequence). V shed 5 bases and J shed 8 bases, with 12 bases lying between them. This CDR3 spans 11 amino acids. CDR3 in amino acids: CAWLPLRGYTF. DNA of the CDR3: TGTGCCTGGCTACCCTTACGGGGCTACACCTTC.

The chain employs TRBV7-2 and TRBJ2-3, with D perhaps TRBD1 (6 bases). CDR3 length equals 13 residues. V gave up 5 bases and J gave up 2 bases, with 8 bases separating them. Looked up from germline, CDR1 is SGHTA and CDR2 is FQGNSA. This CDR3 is CASSQGHTDTQYF. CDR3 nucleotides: TGTGCCAGCAGCCAGGGGCACACAGATACGCAGTATTTT.

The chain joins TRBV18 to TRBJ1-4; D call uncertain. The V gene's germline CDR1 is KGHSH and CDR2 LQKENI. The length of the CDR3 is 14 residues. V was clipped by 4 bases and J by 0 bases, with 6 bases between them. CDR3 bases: TGTGCCAGCTCACATACTTCAACTAATGAAAAACTGTTTTTT. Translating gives CASSHTSTNEKLFF.

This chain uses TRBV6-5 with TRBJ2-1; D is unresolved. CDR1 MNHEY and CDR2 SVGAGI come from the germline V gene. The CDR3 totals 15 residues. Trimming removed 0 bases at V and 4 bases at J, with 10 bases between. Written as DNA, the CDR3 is TGTGCCAGCAGTTACTCATCTGCGAGATACAATGAGCAGTTCTTC. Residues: CASSYSSARYNEQFF.

The DNA of the CDR3 is TGTGCCAGCTCACCAGGGACTAGCTCCTACAATGAGCAGTTCTTC. As protein: CASSPGTSSYNEQFF. This rearrangement joins TRBV18 to TRBJ2-1; 8 bases are a match to TRBD2. The germline V gene has CDR1 KGHSH and CDR2 LQKENI. The ends lost 2 bases at V and 0 bases at J; junction bases unmatched: 0. This CDR3 spans 15 amino acids. Full variable domain (remainder filled in from reference TRBV18 and TRBJ2-1): NAGVMQNPRHLVRRRGQEARLRCSPMKGHSHVYWYRQLPEEGLKFMVYLQKENIIDESGMPKERFSAEFPKEGPSILRIQQVVRGDSAAYFCASSPGTSSYNEQFFGPGTRLTVL.

CDR3 sequence reads: CASSYGTEPYGYTF. CDR3 sequence (DNA): TGTGCCAGCAGTTACGGGACAGAACCCTATGGCTACACCTTC. The J gene is TRBJ1-2, the V gene TRBV6-6; the match to TRBD1 covers 7 bases. The V gene end was trimmed by 2 bases and the J gene end by 4 bases; junction bases not matched to a gene: 4. The germline gives CDR1 MNHNY, CDR2 SVGAGI (reference sequence). The CDR3 covers 14 residues.

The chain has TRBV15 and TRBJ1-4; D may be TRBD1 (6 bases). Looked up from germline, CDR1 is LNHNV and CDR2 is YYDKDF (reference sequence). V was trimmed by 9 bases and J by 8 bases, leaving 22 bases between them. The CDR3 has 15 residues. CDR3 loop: CATSLGGTPLEKLFF. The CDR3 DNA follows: TGTGCCACTTCTCTGGGGGGGACACCCCTGGAAAAACTGTTTTTT.

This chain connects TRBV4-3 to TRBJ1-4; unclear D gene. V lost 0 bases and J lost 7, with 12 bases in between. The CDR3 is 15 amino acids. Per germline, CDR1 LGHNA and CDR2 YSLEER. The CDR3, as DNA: TGCGCCAGCAGCCAAGATGGCCGCTTGAGTGAAAAACTGTTTTTT. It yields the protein CASSQDGRLSEKLFF.

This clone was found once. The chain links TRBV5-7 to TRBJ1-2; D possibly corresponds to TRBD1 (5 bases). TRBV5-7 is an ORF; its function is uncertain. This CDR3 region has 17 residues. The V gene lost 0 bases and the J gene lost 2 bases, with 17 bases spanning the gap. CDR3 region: CASSLAGERGGNYGYTF. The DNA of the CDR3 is TGTGCCAGCAGCTTGGCCGGGGAGAGGGGCGGGAACTATGGCTACACCTTC.

The CDR3 region is CAWSEQGAQGYTF. For the CDR3, the DNA is TGTGCCTGGAGTGAACAGGGGGCGCAGGGCTACACCTTC. The chain recombines TRBV30 with TRBJ1-2, with TRBD1 identical over 9 bases. With 1 base clipped from V and 8 bases from J, the junction kept 5 bases outside the gene matches. CDR3 length equals 13 residues. Germline assignment: CDR1 GTSNPN and CDR2 SVGIG (reference sequence).

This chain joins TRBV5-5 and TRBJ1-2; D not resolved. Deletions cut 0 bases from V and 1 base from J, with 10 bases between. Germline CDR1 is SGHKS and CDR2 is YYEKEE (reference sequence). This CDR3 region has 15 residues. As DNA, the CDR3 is TGTGCCAGCAGCTTGGCCGGAAGTAGTAACTATGGCTACACCTTC. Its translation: CASSLAGSSNYGYTF.

Written as DNA, the CDR3 is TGTGCCAGCATGTGGCAGGCATATAGCAATCAGCCCCAGCATTTT. Its translation: CASMWQAYSNQPQHF. The V and J genes are TRBV28 and TRBJ1-5; D is undetermined. Trimming cost V 7 bases and J 0 bases, with 13 bases left between them. The CDR3 covers 15 residues. The germline gives CDR1 MDHEN, CDR2 SYDVKM.

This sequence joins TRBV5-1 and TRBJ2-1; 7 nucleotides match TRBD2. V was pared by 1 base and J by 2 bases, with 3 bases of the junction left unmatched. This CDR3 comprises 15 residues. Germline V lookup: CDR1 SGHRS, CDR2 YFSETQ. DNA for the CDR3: TGCGCCAGCAGCTTGAATGCGGGAGCCTACAATGAGCAGTTCTTC. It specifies CASSLNAGAYNEQFF.